These 4 T cell receptor beta chains were all obtained from the same sample, sequenced in a study of blood T cell repertoires in COVID-19. TCRdb's table, derived via immunoSEQ multiplex PCR, lists solely in-frame clones and lacks some. The sample comprises 250,000 or so clones, roughly 85% of which are singletons, and 10% to 12% rests with the top ten. What was sequenced was PBMCs or T cells enriched from blood (not recorded which). The source is a man under 40 who had recovered from COVID-19.

This clone was recorded a few times. The chain uses TRBV28 and TRBJ2-1; the match to TRBD1 covers 9 bases. The germline CDR1 and CDR2 sequences are MDHEN and SYDVKM. The CDR3 sequence is 14 residues long. V shed 2 bases, J shed 9 bases, and the junction held 5 bases outside the gene matches. The CDR3 DNA is TGTGCCAGCAGTTTACTACAGGGGGCGCGTGAGCAGTTCTTC. The encoded protein is CASSLLQGAREQFF. The variable domain in full, with the rest retrieved from reference TRBV28 and TRBJ2-1, is DVKVTQSSRYLVKRTGEKVFLECVQDMDHENMFWYRQDPGLGLRLIYFSYDVKMKEKGDIPEGYSVSREKKERFSLILESASTNQTSMYLCASSLLQGAREQFFGPGTRLTVL.

This chain connects TRBV6-5 to TRBJ1-5; D gene unclear. The CDR3 extends over 13 amino acids. The V end lost 0 bases, the J end lost 6 bases, and 6 bases lay between the germline ends. The germline V gene has CDR1 MNHEY and CDR2 SVGAGI. The chain's CDR3 is CASSYSRRQPQHF. CDR3 nucleotides: TGTGCCAGCAGTTACTCGAGGCGTCAGCCCCAGCATTTT.

J is TRBJ2-7 and V is TRBV28, with 8 bases matching TRBD2. This CDR3 spans 14 amino acids. V was clipped by 5 bases and J by 7 bases; unmatched bases: 10. In germline, CDR1 is MDHEN, CDR2 SYDVKM. The CDR3 reads CASSAGDQREEQYF. CDR3 DNA sequence: TGTGCCAGCAGTGCCGGGGATCAGCGGGAGGAGCAGTACTTC.

The chain recombines TRBV27 with TRBJ2-3; TRBD2 is a possible D gene (5 bases). The CDR3 extends over 16 amino acids. The germline V and J ends were trimmed by 2 bases and 1 base, with 13 bases remaining between them. Germline V gene lookup returns CDR1 MNHEY and CDR2 SMNVEV (reference sequence). Here the CDR3 DNA reads TGTGCCAGCAGTTTAGGTGGAGGATGGGGCACAGATACGCAGTATTTT. Residues: CASSLGGGWGTDTQYF.